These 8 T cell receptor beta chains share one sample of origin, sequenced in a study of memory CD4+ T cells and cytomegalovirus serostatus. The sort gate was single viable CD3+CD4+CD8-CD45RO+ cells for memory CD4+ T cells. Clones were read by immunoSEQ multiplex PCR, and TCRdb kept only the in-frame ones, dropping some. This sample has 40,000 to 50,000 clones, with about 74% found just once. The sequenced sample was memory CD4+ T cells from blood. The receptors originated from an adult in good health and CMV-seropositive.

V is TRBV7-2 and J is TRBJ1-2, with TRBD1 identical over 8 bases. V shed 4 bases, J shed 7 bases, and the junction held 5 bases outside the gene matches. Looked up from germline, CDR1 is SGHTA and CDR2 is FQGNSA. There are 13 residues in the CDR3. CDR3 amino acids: CASSSQGAAGYTF. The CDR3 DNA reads TGTGCCAGCAGCTCCCAGGGGGCTGCTGGCTACACCTTC. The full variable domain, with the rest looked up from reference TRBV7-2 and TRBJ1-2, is GAGVSQSPSNKVTEKGKDVELRCDPISGHTALYWYRQSLGQGLEFLIYFQGNSAPDKSGLPSDRFSAERTGGSVSTLTIQRTQQEDSAVYLCASSSQGAAGYTFGSGTRLTVV.

This CDR3 reads CASSTGTSAAEQYF. CDR3 DNA sequence: TGCGCCAGCAGCACGGGGACTAGCGCAGCCGAGCAGTACTTC. This rearrangement joins TRBV5-1 to TRBJ2-7; 10 nucleotides line up with TRBD2. Germline V CDR1 and CDR2: SGHRS, YFSETQ. There are 14 residues in the CDR3. V was pared by 4 bases and J by 6 bases, with 7 bases of the junction left unmatched.

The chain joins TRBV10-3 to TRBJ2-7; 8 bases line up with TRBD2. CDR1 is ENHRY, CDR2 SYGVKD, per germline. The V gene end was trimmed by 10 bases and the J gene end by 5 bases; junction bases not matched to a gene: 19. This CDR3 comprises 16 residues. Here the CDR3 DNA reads TGTGCCACCTCATTGGGGGGGCGCGGGGGGACCGACGAGCAGTACTTC. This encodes CATSLGGRGGTDEQYF.

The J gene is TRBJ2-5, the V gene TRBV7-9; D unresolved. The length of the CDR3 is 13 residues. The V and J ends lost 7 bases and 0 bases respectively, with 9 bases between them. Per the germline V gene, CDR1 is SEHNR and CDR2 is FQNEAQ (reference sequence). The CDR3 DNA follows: TGTGCCAGCATGGGCAGGTACCAAGAGACCCAGTACTTC. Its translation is CASMGRYQETQYF.

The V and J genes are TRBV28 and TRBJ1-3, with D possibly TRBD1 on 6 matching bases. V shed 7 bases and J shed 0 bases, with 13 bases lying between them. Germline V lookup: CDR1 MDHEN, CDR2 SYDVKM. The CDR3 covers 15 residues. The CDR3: CASNSAGASGNTIYF. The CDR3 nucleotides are TGTGCCAGCAATAGCGCGGGGGCCTCTGGAAACACCATATATTTT.

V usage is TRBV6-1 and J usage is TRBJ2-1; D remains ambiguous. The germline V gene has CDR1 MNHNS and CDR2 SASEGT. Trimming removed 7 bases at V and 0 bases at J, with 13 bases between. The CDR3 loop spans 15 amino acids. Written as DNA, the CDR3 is TGTGCCAGCACTCCGGCGACGAGCTCCTACAATGAGCAGTTCTTC. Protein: CASTPATSSYNEQFF.

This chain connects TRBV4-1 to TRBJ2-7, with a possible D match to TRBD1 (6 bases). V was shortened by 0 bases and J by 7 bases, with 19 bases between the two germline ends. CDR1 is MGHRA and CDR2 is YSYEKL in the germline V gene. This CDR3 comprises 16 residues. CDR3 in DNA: TGCGCCAGCAGCCAAGATGTACGCTTAACTAGGGGGGAGCAGTACTTC. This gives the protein CASSQDVRLTRGEQYF.

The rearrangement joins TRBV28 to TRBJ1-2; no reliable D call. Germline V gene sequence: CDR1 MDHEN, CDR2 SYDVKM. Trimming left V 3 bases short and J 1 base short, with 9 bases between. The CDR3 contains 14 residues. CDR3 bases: TGTGCCAGCAGTTTGAGCCGGTTTAACTATGGCTACACCTTC. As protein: CASSLSRFNYGYTF.